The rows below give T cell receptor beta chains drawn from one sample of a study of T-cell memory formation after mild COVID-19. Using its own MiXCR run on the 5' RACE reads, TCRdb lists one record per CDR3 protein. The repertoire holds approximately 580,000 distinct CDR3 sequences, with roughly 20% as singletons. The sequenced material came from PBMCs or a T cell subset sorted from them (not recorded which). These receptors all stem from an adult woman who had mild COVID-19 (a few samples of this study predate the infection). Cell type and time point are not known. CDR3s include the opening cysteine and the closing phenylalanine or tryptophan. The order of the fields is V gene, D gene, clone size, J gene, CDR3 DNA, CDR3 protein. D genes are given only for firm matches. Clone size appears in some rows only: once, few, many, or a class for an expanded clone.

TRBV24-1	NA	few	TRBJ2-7	TGTGCCACCAGTGATTGGAGGGAAGACGAGCAGTACTTC	CATSDWREDEQYF
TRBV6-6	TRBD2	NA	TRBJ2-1	TGTGCCAGCAGTTTTAAGACTAGCGGGAACGAGCAGTTCTTC	CASSFKTSGNEQFF
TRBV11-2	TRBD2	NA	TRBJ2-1	TGTGCCAGCAGCTTAACACTAGCGGACTACAATGAGCAGTTCTTC	CASSLTLADYNEQFF
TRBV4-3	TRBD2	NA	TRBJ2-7	TGCGCCAGCAGCCAAGAGGCGTGGAGCGGGGCCAGGGCCTACGAGCAGTACTTC	CASSQEAWSGARAYEQYF
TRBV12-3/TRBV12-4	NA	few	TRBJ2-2	TGTGCCAGCAGCTCAACCGGGACTAACACCGGGGAGCTGTTTTTT	CASSSTGTNTGELFF
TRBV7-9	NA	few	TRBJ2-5	TGTGCCAGCAGGGTCGGGGGCCGTGGAGAGACCCAGTACTTC	CASRVGGRGETQYF
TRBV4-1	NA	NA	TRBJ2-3	TGCGCCAGCAGCCTTCTTGGGTGGGGGGCCAGCACAGATACGCAGTATTTT	CASSLLGWGASTDTQYF
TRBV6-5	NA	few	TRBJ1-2	TGTGCCAGCACTTCAGGGGCGAACTATGGCTACACCTTC	CASTSGANYGYTF
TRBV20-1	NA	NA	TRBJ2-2	TGCAGTGCTAGAATCCCGGGACATAACACCGGGGAGCTGTTTTTT	CSARIPGHNTGELFF
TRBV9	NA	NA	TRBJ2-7	TGTGCCAGCAGCGGTATAATCATGGGCGAGCAGTACTTC	CASSGIIMGEQYF
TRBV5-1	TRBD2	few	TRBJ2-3	TGCGCCAGCAGCCTGGAGCGGGGGGGCCTTGGAGATACGCAGTATTTT	CASSLERGGLGDTQYF
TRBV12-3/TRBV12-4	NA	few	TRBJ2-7	TGTGCCAGCAGTTCGTCGCTGTGGGCCGGGACACGGTACGAGCAGTACTTC	CASSSSLWAGTRYEQYF
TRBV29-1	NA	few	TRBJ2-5	TGCAGCGTTGGGGTAGCCCGTTATCGAGAGACCCAGTACTTC	CSVGVARYRETQYF
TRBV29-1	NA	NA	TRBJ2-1	TGCAGCGTTGCCTCCGACCTCTCCTACAATGAGCAGTTCTTC	CSVASDLSYNEQFF
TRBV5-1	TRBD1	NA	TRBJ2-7	TGCGCCAGCAGGCTTGGGGTTGGGACAGGCGACTACGAGCAGTACTTC	CASRLGVGTGDYEQYF
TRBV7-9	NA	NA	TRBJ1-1	TGTGCCAGCAGCTACCAGGGGAGCACTGAAGCTTTCTTT	CASSYQGSTEAFF
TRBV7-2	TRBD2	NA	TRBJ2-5	TGTGCCAGCAGCTTTAGCGGGGCTGCGGGGGAGACCCAGTACTTC	CASSFSGAAGETQYF
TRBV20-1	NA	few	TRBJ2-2	TGCAGTGCTAGGGACAGTTACACCGGGGAGCTGTTTTTT	CSARDSYTGELFF
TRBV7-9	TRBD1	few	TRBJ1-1	TGTGCCAGCACCCCAACCGGGACAGGGGCCACTGAAGCTTTCTTT	CASTPTGTGATEAFF
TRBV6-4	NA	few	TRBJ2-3	TGTGCCAGCAGTGACCAGGGTAGGGGAGATACGCAGTATTTT	CASSDQGRGDTQYF
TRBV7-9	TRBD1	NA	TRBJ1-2	TGTGCCAGCAGCTTAGCGCAGGTGACAGGGGTCGGCTACACCTTC	CASSLAQVTGVGYTF
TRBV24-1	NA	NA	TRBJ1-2	TGTGCCACCAGTGATTCCAAGACAGTGGGCTATGGCTACACCTTC	CATSDSKTVGYGYTF
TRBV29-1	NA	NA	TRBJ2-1	TGCAGCGTTGAAGGACAACAGGGAGTAGTAGGCAATGAGCAGTTCTTC	CSVEGQQGVVGNEQFF
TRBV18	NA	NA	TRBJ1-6	TGTGCCAGCTCACCTGGGCCGGGGGTTAATTCACCCCTCCACTTT	CASSPGPGVNSPLHF
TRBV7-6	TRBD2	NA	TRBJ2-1	TGTGCCAGCAGCCAAAATAGCGGGGGTTACAATGAGCAGTTCTTC	CASSQNSGGYNEQFF
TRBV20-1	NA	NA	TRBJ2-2	TGCAGTGCTAAGAAGGGGGCGAACACCGGGGAGCTGTTTTTT	CSAKKGANTGELFF
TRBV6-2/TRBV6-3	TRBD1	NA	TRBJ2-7	TGTGCCAGCAGCCGAGGGACAGGTCGGATGTACGAGCAGTACTTC	CASSRGTGRMYEQYF
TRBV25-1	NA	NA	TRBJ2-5	TGTGCCAGCAACCCCAGGGAAAGGGAGACCCAGTACTTC	CASNPRERETQYF